The clone carrying this TCR beta chain was observed at least ten times. The antigen is not known. The sample comes from a study of molecular identifiers for immune sequencing clone quantification. The CDR3 spans 15 residues. Germline CDR1 is MNHEY and CDR2 is SVGEGT. Unmatched junction bases numbered 7, after V lost 4 bases and J lost 3 bases. The authors gated naive CD8 T cells as CD8+CD4-CCR7+CD45RA+ for sorting. Listed TCR primers, together with previously described methods, were used for the bulk TCR libraries. TCRdb independently ran MiXCR on the PCR reads; one entry per CDR3 protein. The profile shows roughly 50,000 distinct CDR3 sequences, 20% to 25% of them singletons. General study results and limits: In CMV-specific effectors, clones above 20 copies held over 99% of molecules; naive, under 1%.

The chain has TRBV6-2 or TRBV6-3 and TRBJ2-7, with 9 bases that match TRBD1. The origin of this receptor is a human donor in good health. Some libraries in this study had Jurkat cell RNA spiked in. The source material was naive CD8+ T cells from blood, with Jurkat cell RNA spiked in. Indicated subset: FACS-sorted CD8+CD4-CCR7+CD45RA+ naive T cells. The chain's CDR3 is CASSSSGTGIYEQYF. For the CDR3, the DNA is TGTGCCAGCAGTTCCAGCGGGACAGGGATCTACGAGCAGTACTTC.